The clone carrying this TCR beta chain was picked up many times. No antigen is known for it. Arm-PCR with iRepertoire HTBI primers amplified the CDR3 regions for these TCR beta libraries. Original handling: Across all samples, under 65 TRBV segments and about 13 TRBJ segments were identified. TCRdb reanalysed the multiplex PCR reads using MiXCR and keeps one entry per CDR3 protein. It is TCRdb's table, rather than the study itself, that gives the V and J calls and clone size. This repertoire shows some 230,000 distinct CDR3 sequences, approximately 20% found once; its top ten account for roughly 23%. The time point was: newly diagnosed GD, antithyroid drugs for less than 3 months. Preparation of the TCR library used RNA extracted from PBMCs. As a group, patients came from one endocrinology department in Xi'an, China. The entry originates in a study of regulatory T cells in long-lasting Graves disease.

Study findings and constraints: Accuracy may have suffered from the small sample size.

This specimen was peripheral blood mononuclear cells (PBMCs), taken at new diagnosis, from a patient treated with antithyroid drugs. This receptor was taken from a female donor with Graves disease.

This chain's CDR3 is CASSLGRLGVSETQYF. The CDR3, as DNA: TGTGCCAGCAGCTTGGGTCGACTAGGGGTTTCAGAGACCCAGTACTTC. The genes are TRBV5-4 and TRBJ2-5; D may be TRBD2 (6 bases). CDR1 SGHNT and CDR2 YYREEE come from the germline V gene (reference sequence). The ends were cut back, 0 bases at V and 4 bases at J, with 16 bases in the middle. CDR3 length: 16 residues.